One and the same sample provided the 23 T cell receptor beta chains below, sequenced in a study of T cell responses to AZD1222 COVID-19 vaccine. Measured with immunoSEQ multiplex PCR; TCRdb has only the in-frame clones, and not every one. The sample has approximately 100,000 clones, around 90% seen once. The sample was peripheral blood, taken on day 0 of AZD1222 vaccination. Receptors originate from an adult in good health.

The V gene is TRBV11-3, the J gene TRBJ2-1; 8 bases map to TRBD1. Germline V gives CDR1 SGHNT, CDR2 YENEEA. Trimming at V came to 5 bases and at J to 9 bases, leaving 9 bases not matched to a gene. This CDR3 has 14 residues. Here the CDR3 reads CASSRGQDLAEQFF. The CDR3 DNA is TGTGCCAGCAGCCGGGGACAGGATTTAGCTGAGCAGTTCTTC.

J is TRBJ1-4 and V is TRBV28, with D hard to call. The germline gives CDR1 MDHEN, CDR2 SYDVKM. The length of the CDR3 is 15 residues. Trimming left V 4 bases short and J 8 bases short, with 17 bases between. CDR3 in DNA: TGTGCCAGCAGTTCTGATTTGGCAGGTGGGGAAAAACTGTTTTTT. This gives the protein CASSSDLAGGEKLFF.

The chain uses TRBV28 and TRBJ2-1, with D perhaps TRBD2 (6 bases). Trimming left V 4 bases short and J 4 bases short, with 17 bases between. The CDR3 consists of 16 residues. Germline assignment: CDR1 MDHEN and CDR2 SYDVKM. This CDR3 reads CASSSLTGLTYNEQFF. DNA for the CDR3: TGTGCCAGCAGTTCCCTAACGGGACTCACGTACAATGAGCAGTTCTTC. Filled out from reference TRBV28 and TRBJ2-1, the complete variable domain reads DVKVTQSSRYLVKRTGEKVFLECVQDMDHENMFWYRQDPGLGLRLIYFSYDVKMKEKGDIPEGYSVSREKKERFSLILESASTNQTSMYLCASSSLTGLTYNEQFFGPGTRLTVL.

The chain employs TRBV19 and TRBJ1-1; D is ambiguous. The germline V gene encodes CDR1 LNHDA and CDR2 SQIVND (reference sequence). The V end lost 3 bases, the J end lost 1 base, and 9 bases lay between the germline ends. The CDR3 is made up of 14 amino acids. CDR3 sequence: CASSIPRTNTEAFF. In nucleotides, the CDR3 is TGTGCCAGTAGTATTCCCAGGACGAACACTGAAGCTTTCTTT.

The CDR3 region is CARGRGGLRNTIYF. The CDR3 nucleotides read TGTGCCAGGGGGCGAGGGGGGCTGAGAAACACCATATATTTT. The rearrangement joins TRBV27 to TRBJ1-3, with D perhaps matching TRBD1 (6 bases). Germline CDR1 MNHEY, CDR2 SMNVEV (reference sequence). CDR3 length equals 14 residues. The V gene lost 9 bases and the J gene lost 5 bases, with 17 bases spanning the gap.

V and J are TRBV6-5 and TRBJ1-1; D gene unclear. This CDR3 region has 12 residues. Germline CDR1 is MNHEY and CDR2 is SVGAGI. Trimming took 2 bases from V and 8 from J, leaving 9 bases between them. As DNA, the CDR3 is TGTGCCAGCAGTTACGCTTTGGAGGAAGCTTTCTTT. It translates to CASSYALEEAFF.

The genes are TRBV2 and TRBJ2-7; 8 positions match TRBD1. The trim removed 3 bases at V and 4 bases at J, leaving 8 bases unmatched. Per the germline V gene, CDR1 is SNHLY and CDR2 is FYNNEI. The CDR3 contains 15 residues. The CDR3, as DNA: TGTGCCAGCAGTGACGACAGGGGAGTTTTTTACGAGCAGTACTTC. Translation gives CASSDDRGVFYEQYF.

The rearrangement uses TRBV12-3 or TRBV12-4 and TRBJ1-3; D is perhaps TRBD1 (6 bases). V dropped 6 bases and J dropped 5 bases, with 11 bases sitting between them. This CDR3 has 13 residues. CDR3 loop: CASSGQKRNTIYF. The CDR3, as DNA: TGTGCCAGCAGCGGACAGAAGAGAAACACCATATATTTT.

The rearrangement uses TRBV19 and TRBJ2-1; weak D call: TRBD2 (5 bases). Looked up from germline, CDR1 is LNHDA and CDR2 is SQIVND (reference sequence). Trimming took off 1 base at V and 7 bases at J, with 5 bases between the two ends. The CDR3 covers 12 residues. The CDR3 region is CASSIAGNEQFF. CDR3 in DNA: TGTGCCAGTAGTATAGCGGGAAATGAGCAGTTCTTC. Variable domain in full (rest from reference TRBV19 and TRBJ2-1): DGGITQSPKYLFRKEGQNVTLSCEQNLNHDAMYWYRQDPGQGLRLIYYSQIVNDFQKGDIAEGYSVSREKKESFPLTVTSAQKNPTAFYLCASSIAGNEQFFGPGTRLTVL.

This sequence joins TRBV11-2 and TRBJ1-1; TRBD1 matches 7 bases. The CDR3 extends over 15 amino acids. CDR1 SGHAT and CDR2 FQNNGV come from the germline V gene. Germline trimming cut 5 bases from V and 2 bases from J; bases unmatched to any gene: 8. The CDR3 DNA reads as TGTGCCAGCAGCCGACAGGGCACAGTAAACACTGAAGCTTTCTTT. Translating it yields CASSRQGTVNTEAFF.

The J gene is TRBJ1-5, the V gene TRBV12-3 or TRBV12-4, with D unclear. The germline V and J ends were trimmed by 4 bases and 5 bases, with 3 bases remaining between them. The CDR3 totals 11 residues. Written as DNA, the CDR3 is TGTGCCAGCAGTTCGTATCAGCCCCAGCATTTT. Its protein is CASSSYQPQHF.

The sample holds a few counts of this clone. V usage is TRBV5-1 and J usage is TRBJ2-7; D is unclear. Trimming took 1 base from V and 3 from J, leaving 11 bases between them. The CDR3 is 14 amino acids. The V gene's germline CDR1 is SGHRS and CDR2 YFSETQ. CDR3 sequence: CASSLTEKIYEQYF. The CDR3 DNA reads as TGCGCCAGCAGCTTGACAGAGAAGATCTACGAGCAGTACTTC.

The rearrangement links TRBV6-1 to TRBJ1-5; the D gene is possibly TRBD1 (5 bases). Germline V gene lookup returns CDR1 MNHNS and CDR2 SASEGT. This CDR3 is 15 amino acids long. V lost 3 bases, J lost 7 bases, and 16 bases lay in between. CDR3 bases: TGTGCCAGCAGTGATCAAGGGGCGGCTTGGCAGCCCCAGCATTTT. This gives the protein CASSDQGAAWQPQHF.

The rearrangement links TRBV18 to TRBJ2-4; tentatively, D is TRBD1 (5 bases). Trimming shortened V by 4 bases and J by 8 bases, and 12 bases separated the two germline ends. CDR1 and CDR2 (germline): KGHSH, LQKENI. The CDR3 consists of 13 residues. CDR3 sequence reads: CASSRGEGDIQYF. CDR3 DNA: TGTGCCAGCTCACGAGGCGAAGGGGACATTCAGTACTTC.

The chain joins TRBV21-1 to TRBJ2-7; the table gives TRBD2 as D, unverified against the DNA. TRBV21-1 is classified as a pseudogene. The CDR3 is 22 amino acids. CDR3 amino acids: CASSKGPKGTLSRGRDHYEQYF. CDR3 bases: TGTGCCAGCAGCAAAGGGCCAAAGGGTACCCTAAGTCGCGGGAGGGACCACTACGAGCAGTACTTC.

V gene TRBV29-1 combines with J gene TRBJ2-1; no clear D gene. From germline, CDR1 is SQVTM and CDR2 ANQGSEA. CDR3 length: 13 amino acids. Trimming cost V 8 bases and J 0 bases, with 11 bases left between them. CDR3 in amino acids: CSRQDPSYNEQFF. CDR3 bases: TGCAGCCGCCAGGATCCCTCCTACAATGAGCAGTTCTTC.

The chain links TRBV9 to TRBJ2-3, with 9 bases fitting TRBD2. Trimming at V came to 0 bases and at J to 11 bases, leaving 4 bases not matched to a gene. The CDR3 contains 13 residues. Germline V gene data show CDR1 as SGDLS and CDR2 as YYNGEE. The CDR3 nucleotides read TGTGCCAGCAGCGTAGTGCTAGCGGGGCGGCAGTATTTT. Translating gives CASSVVLAGRQYF.

CDR3 in amino acids: CASSSTFTATYEQYF. Here the CDR3 DNA reads TGTGCCAGCAGTTCAACCTTTACAGCCACCTACGAGCAGTACTTC. J is TRBJ2-7 and V is TRBV28; D not certain. This CDR3 is built from 15 residues. CDR1 and CDR2 (germline): MDHEN, SYDVKM. V lost 4 bases, J lost 2 bases, and 15 bases lay in between. Based on the CDR3 plus reference TRBV28 and TRBJ2-7, the full variable domain is DVKVTQSSRYLVKRTGEKVFLECVQDMDHENMFWYRQDPGLGLRLIYFSYDVKMKEKGDIPEGYSVSREKKERFSLILESASTNQTSMYLCASSSTFTATYEQYFGPGTRLTVT.

The chain uses TRBV3-1 (or the pseudogene TRBV3-2) and TRBJ2-7; 11 nucleotides align to TRBD1. V trimming: 4 bases; J trimming: 1 base; junction bases outside the gene matches: 6. Germline CDR1 and CDR2: LGHDT and YNNKEL (reference sequence). The CDR3 is 16 amino acids. The CDR3 sequence: CASSPHGQGASYEQYF. Written as DNA, the CDR3 is TGTGCCAGCAGCCCCCATGGACAGGGGGCATCCTACGAGCAGTACTTC.

The gene calls are TRBV19 and TRBJ1-2; D gene uncertain. CDR3 length: 14 amino acids. The V end was cut by 8 bases, the J end by 2 bases, with 15 bases between. The germline gives CDR1 LNHDA, CDR2 SQIVND (reference sequence). This chain's CDR3 is CASSTVRTNYGYTF. CDR3 DNA sequence: TGTGCCAGTTCCACCGTCCGAACGAACTATGGCTACACCTTC.

This chain links TRBV6-1 with TRBJ1-2; D not certain. V was shortened by 3 bases and J by 2 bases, with 19 bases between the two germline ends. The germline V gene has CDR1 MNHNS and CDR2 SASEGT. This CDR3 region has 17 residues. The CDR3 sequence is CASSEITLRWRNYGYTF. The CDR3 bases are TGTGCCAGCAGTGAGATCACACTACGGTGGAGGAACTATGGCTACACCTTC.

The rearrangement links TRBV7-6 to TRBJ1-4; 7 positions agree with TRBD1. Trimming at V came to 5 bases and at J to 3 bases, leaving 6 bases not matched to a gene. The CDR3 is made up of 15 amino acids. Per the germline V gene, CDR1 is SGHVS and CDR2 is FNYEAQ. This CDR3 reads CASSEQTGSNEKLFF. CDR3 DNA: TGTGCCAGCAGCGAACAGACAGGGTCTAATGAAAAACTGTTTTTT.

This chain links TRBV30 with TRBJ1-6, with D maybe TRBD1 (5 bases). Trimming pared 2 bases from V and 8 bases from J, leaving 19 bases between. From germline, CDR1 is GTSNPN and CDR2 SVGIG (reference sequence). CDR3 length: 16 residues. The CDR3 DNA reads as TGTGCCTGGAGTCCCCGACAGCAGGGTGCCCATTCACCCCTCCACTTT. Protein: CAWSPRQQGAHSPLHF.